Here is one TCR beta chain with its context. This receptor's antigen is unknown. Base qualities are not recorded, but no much larger clone differs from it by a single base. The data are from a study of T cells after yellow fever vaccination (dated by TCRdb to the late 2010s). Study-wide context: Libraries from fractions with low cell numbers were prepared with the SMART-Seq v4 Ultra Low Input RNA kit. Two healthy male donors made up the cohort, one aged 18 to 29 years and the other aged 30 to 40 years. To follow T-cell clones before and after primary and booster YFV17D yellow fever vaccination, bulk TCR alpha and beta repertoires were sequenced over time. Blood samples were taken at several timepoints before and after primary and secondary immunization, and bulk PBMC replicates and cell subsets were isolated.

The treatment or condition label of this sample denotes: live attenuated yellow fever vaccine strain. PBMCs were isolated from peripheral blood using a standard Ficoll-Paque protocol. Dynabeads CD4 and CD8 positive selection kits were used to isolate the CD4 and CD8 T-cell fractions. RNA was extracted with TriZol from bulk PBMCs, CD4 and CD8 fractions, and dextramer-positive and dextramer-negative fractions. Overall study outcomes, separate from this receptor: Because only two donors were included in the study, the extent to which the findings can be generalized is limited. The secondary T-cell response was found to be weaker but faster than the primary response, with a peak reached on day 5 rather than on day 15. After the booster, most of the clones that had expanded following primary vaccination were detected again (roughly 97% of CD4 and 85% to 90% of CD8), which suggests that memory was broadly maintained. Computational filtering was required because FACS-sorted repertoires could contain abundant contaminating clonotypes from the bulk population. A small share of clonotypes was detected in both CD4 and CD8 compartments, with the overlap likely arising from convergent recombination.

TCR cDNA was synthesized by 5'RACE template switching, through which a universal primer site and unique molecular identifiers were introduced. Priming for cDNA synthesis came from both the TCR alpha and TCR beta constant segments. Library amplification involved two PCR steps, and the second step added sample barcodes and sequencing adapters. Sequencing of the libraries was done on either Illumina HiSeq 2500 (2x100 bp) or NovaSeq (2x150 bp). As for the authors' bioinformatics: Demultiplexing of reads and collapsing into UMI consensus sequences were performed with MIGEC, and V(D)J alignment was carried out with MiXCR. Using edgeR on replicate PBMC samples, clonotypes were called vaccine-responding if FDR was below 0.01 and the log2 fold change was above 5 up to day 15. Each bulk clonotype received a CD4 or CD8 identity based on whether the sequenced CD4 or CD8 repertoire contained that clonotype at higher abundance. Clones were called with MiXCR by TCRdb after fastp trimmed the public reads at Q25, and only in-frame beta chains were retained. Here each entry gathers all rows of one CDR3 protein and keeps the most common genes and DNA. The V and J calls were determined by TCRdb, not by the authors. This sample comprises roughly 260,000 distinct CDR3 sequences, approximately 12% of them detected only once. About 0.54% of the sample rests with the top ten.

Looking up the germline V gene yields CDR1 SGHAT and CDR2 FQNNGV. From its cysteine to its phenylalanine, the CDR3 spans 15 amino acids. Only CDR3 DNA is held: 45 bases, read in frame from base 1. The junction carries 12 bases between V and J, which are trimmed by 1 base and 2 bases respectively. The chain employs TRBV11-2 and TRBJ2-7; D gene: possibly TRBD2, on 6 matching bases. Material: CD4+ T cells sorted from PBMCs, obtained 45 days after the yellow fever booster vaccination. This TCR was recovered from a man aged 25 to 45 who received the YFV17D yellow fever vaccine. CDR3 protein: CASSLGGTGPYEQYF. DNA sequence: TGTGCCAGCAGCTTAGGCGGGACGGGACCCTACGAGCAGTACTTC.